The rows below give T cell receptor beta chains drawn from one sample of a study of CD8 T cells in ankylosing spondylitis. TCRdb fed the 5' RACE reads into MiXCR, producing one record per CDR3 protein. The sample yields some 71,000 distinct CDR3 sequences, about 5.2% seen once. Source material: blood, either unsorted or a sorted T cell fraction (not recorded which). The receptors stem from a male donor with ankylosing spondylitis or in good health (not recorded which). Each CDR3 is given without its conserved first and last residue. The size field reads once, few, many, or a class for an expanded clone.

v_gene,abundance,CDR3aa
TRBV20-1,few,CARDPYGGGSGQPQH
TRBV12-3/TRBV12-4,many,ASSPHKALEPQH
TRBV2,many,ASSVRSGGPYNEQF
TRBV7-7,many,ASSLGGGFDEQF
TRBV20-1,many,SASWTGPDQPQH
TRBV12-3/TRBV12-4,many,ASSLVTSGGAAQETQY
TRBV5-1,many,ASSRDRVAGEQY
TRBV18,many,ASSPPETGPDTQY
TRBV6-1,many,ASRKGQVVETQY
TRBV5-1,many,ASSLAREGDTEAF
TRBV5-1,many,ASSLYQLETQY
TRBV29-1,many,SVETSDSYNEQF
TRBV28,many,ASSPTGQRALYEQY
TRBV7-8,many,ASSFQAGTYSNTEAF
TRBV3-1,many,ASSQGFQGSYNEQF
TRBV4-1,many,ASSQADTSYEQY
TRBV5-1,many,ASSLWADSGNTIY
TRBV4-2,many,ASSPSPGGEQF
TRBV7-3,many,ASSQQGRNTEAF
TRBV5-4,few,ASSHSGTGFGYT
TRBV5-1,many,ASSSSFRTGAYQETQY
TRBV15,many,ATSRWGETQY